The 28 T cell receptor beta chains presented below share a single source sample, sequenced in a study of Ad26.COV2.S vaccination and SARS-CoV-2 variants. The assay was immunoSEQ multiplex PCR, and TCRdb's table has in-frame clones only and misses some. The repertoire holds over 400,000 clones, with 92% as singletons. The treatment was: 15 to 20 received Ad26.COV2.S at low or high dose, single or two shots; 5 received placebo; per-sample allocation not given. Day 63 after the first injection of vaccine or placebo was the sampling time. This material consisted of peripheral blood, taken in a trial of Ad26.COV2.S vaccine versus placebo. These receptor sequences come from a person aged 18 to 65 who received the Ad26.COV2.S COVID-19 vaccine or a placebo.

V gene TRBV19 combines with J gene TRBJ1-2, with D unresolved. The CDR3 loop spans 12 amino acids. Germline V gives CDR1 LNHDA, CDR2 SQIVND (reference sequence). Between the trimmed V and J ends, which lost 0 bases and 4 bases, there was a span of 3 bases. Written as DNA, the CDR3 is TGTGCCAGTAGTATAGATGGCTATGGCTACACCTTC. Amino acid sequence: CASSIDGYGYTF.

The chain uses TRBV18 and TRBJ2-7, with 7 positions matching TRBD1. The CDR3 is 14 residues long. Losses at the gene ends were 5 bases for V and 0 bases for J; bases not matched to a gene: 4. From germline, CDR1 is KGHSH and CDR2 LQKENI. The CDR3 is CASSTAGGSYEQYF. Here the CDR3 DNA reads TGTGCCAGCTCAACGGCAGGGGGCTCCTACGAGCAGTACTTC. Filled out from reference TRBV18 and TRBJ2-7, the complete variable domain reads NAGVMQNPRHLVRRRGQEARLRCSPMKGHSHVYWYRQLPEEGLKFMVYLQKENIIDESGMPKERFSAEFPKEGPSILRIQQVVRGDSAAYFCASSTAGGSYEQYFGPGTRLTVT.

CDR3 sequence: CASRTYTSVGETQYF. The CDR3 nucleotides are TGTGCCAGCAGAACATATACTAGCGTCGGGGAGACCCAGTACTTC. J is TRBJ2-5 and V is TRBV6-1, with TRBD2 identical over 7 bases. The CDR3 has 15 amino acids. V lost 6 bases to trimming and J lost 5 bases; unmatched junction nucleotides: 12. The germline V gene has CDR1 MNHNS and CDR2 SASEGT.

The V and J genes are TRBV30 and TRBJ2-3, with unresolved D. V lost 3 bases to trimming and J lost 5 bases, with 15 bases between them. The CDR3 covers 14 residues. From germline, CDR1 is GTSNPN and CDR2 SVGIG (reference sequence). As DNA, the CDR3 is TGTGCCTGGAGCAAAAAACAGTCCAGAGATACGCAGTATTTT. It encodes CAWSKKQSRDTQYF.

This rearrangement joins TRBV28 to TRBJ1-6, with 9 bases matching TRBD1. In germline, CDR1 is MDHEN, CDR2 SYDVKM. Trimming took 1 base from V and 7 from J; bases not matched to a gene: 14. The CDR3 runs 19 residues. CDR3 DNA sequence: TGTGCCAGCAGTTTATATGGGACAGGGTTCTCAGAAATAAATTCACCCCTCCACTTT. Translated, it gives CASSLYGTGFSEINSPLHF.

V usage is TRBV4-1 and J usage is TRBJ2-7; 9 bases fit TRBD1. Germline-derived CDR1 and CDR2 are MGHRA and YSYEKL. The CDR3 has 14 amino acids. V gave up 4 bases and J gave up 2 bases; unmatched junction bases: 3. The CDR3 DNA sequence: TGCGCCAGCAGCCTGGGACAGGGTACCTACGAGCAGTACTTC. The encoded protein is CASSLGQGTYEQYF.

The J gene is TRBJ2-4, the V gene TRBV5-1, with TRBD1 identical over 8 bases. CDR3 length equals 13 residues. The ends lost 3 bases at V and 7 bases at J; junction bases unmatched: 3. CDR1 is SGHRS and CDR2 is YFSETQ in the germline V gene. The DNA for the CDR3 is TGCGCCAGCAGCTCGACAGGGGTGAACATTCAGTACTTC. Amino acid sequence: CASSSTGVNIQYF.

This clone was recorded only once. The V and J genes are TRBV21-1 and TRBJ2-6; the table's D call, TRBD1, has no DNA check behind it. TRBV21-1 is noted as a pseudogene. The length of the CDR3 is 20 residues. CDR3 sequence: CASSARQDYRSSSGANVLTF. The CDR3 bases are TGTGCCAGCAGCGCCCGACAGGATTACCGATCTAGCTCTGGGGCCAACGTCCTGACTTTC.

The chain joins TRBV5-5 to TRBJ1-6; the match to TRBD1 covers 9 bases. Germline CDR1 SGHKS, CDR2 YYEKEE (reference sequence). V lost 3 bases to trimming and J lost 6 bases; unmatched junction nucleotides: 7. This CDR3 has 16 amino acids. The CDR3 DNA is TGTGCCAGCAGCTGGGGGACAGGGAGGTTTAATTCACCCCTCCACTTT. It specifies CASSWGTGRFNSPLHF.

The CDR3 DNA reads TGTGCCAGCAGCCCCAAGCGGGGTGACACCGGGGAGCTGTTTTTT. Residues: CASSPKRGDTGELFF. The chain employs TRBV11-3 and TRBJ2-2; TRBD2 aligns across 7 bases. The V gene's germline CDR1 is SGHNT and CDR2 YENEEA. The CDR3 contains 15 residues. With 5 bases clipped from V and 3 bases from J, the junction kept 6 bases outside the gene matches.

V is TRBV4-3 and J is TRBJ2-7; 8 bases match TRBD1. V lost 0 bases, J lost 0 bases, and 4 bases stayed unmatched. Germline V CDR1 and CDR2: LGHNA, YSLEER. The CDR3 loop spans 16 amino acids. The CDR3, as DNA: TGCGCCAGCAGCCAAGATAGACAGGGGAACTCCTACGAGCAGTACTTC. It translates to CASSQDRQGNSYEQYF.

This clone was detected once. Here the CDR3 DNA reads TGCGCCAGCAGCTTGACCGCGCAGGGCATGAACACTGAAGCTTTCTTT. This encodes CASSLTAQGMNTEAFF. The V and J genes are TRBV5-1 and TRBJ1-1; a weak D match, TRBD1 (5 bases). CDR3 size: 16 residues. V lost 1 base and J lost 0, with 13 bases in between. In germline, CDR1 is SGHRS, CDR2 YFSETQ. Filled out from reference TRBV5-1 and TRBJ1-1, the complete variable domain reads KAGVTQTPRYLIKTRGQQVTLSCSPISGHRSVSWYQQTPGQGLQFLFEYFSETQRNKGNFPGRFSGRQFSNSRSEMNVSTLELGDSALYLCASSLTAQGMNTEAFFGQGTRLTVV.

The chain joins TRBV3-1 (or the pseudogene TRBV3-2) to TRBJ1-2; D is uncertain. CDR3 length: 13 amino acids. CDR1 and CDR2 (germline): LGHDT, YNNKEL (reference sequence). V dropped 0 bases and J dropped 8 bases, with 10 bases sitting between them. DNA of the CDR3: TGTGCCAGCAGCCAAGACCAGGTCTTCGGCTACACCTTC. Translating it yields CASSQDQVFGYTF.

This chain uses TRBV28 with TRBJ2-7, with 7 nucleotides matching TRBD1. Germline V gene lookup returns CDR1 MDHEN and CDR2 SYDVKM. V shed 5 bases, J shed 2 bases, and the junction held 6 bases outside the gene matches. CDR3 length: 14 residues. CDR3 sequence: CASSRTGAPYEQYF. The CDR3 DNA reads TGTGCCAGCAGTCGGACAGGAGCACCCTACGAGCAGTACTTC.

This chain links TRBV30 with TRBJ2-7; TRBD1 matches 9 bases. Germline CDR1 and CDR2: GTSNPN and SVGIG (reference sequence). The length of the CDR3 is 15 residues. Trimming removed 0 bases from V and 1 base from J; junction bases left unmatched: 4. This CDR3 reads CAWSVGTGFSYEQYF. In DNA form, the CDR3 reads TGTGCCTGGAGTGTAGGGACAGGGTTTTCCTACGAGCAGTACTTC.

CDR3 nucleotides: TGTGCCAGCAGTTTAGGTAGGGCAATCAATCAGCCCCAGCATTTT. Its protein is CASSLGRAINQPQHF. The rearrangement links TRBV27 to TRBJ1-5; D not certain. From germline, CDR1 is MNHEY and CDR2 SMNVEV (reference sequence). This CDR3 region has 15 residues. Trimming removed 2 bases at V and 3 bases at J, with 11 bases between.

J is TRBJ2-3 and V is TRBV5-6, with unresolved D. This CDR3 contains 15 residues. V dropped 2 bases and J dropped 0 bases, with 10 bases sitting between them. Germline lookup yields CDR1 SGHDT and CDR2 YYEEEE. CDR3 sequence (DNA): TGTGCCAGCAGCTTAATCGGGCAGAGCACAGATACGCAGTATTTT. Amino acid sequence: CASSLIGQSTDTQYF.

J is TRBJ1-5 and V is TRBV5-5; 8 bases agree with TRBD1. CDR3 length: 19 amino acids. Germline V lookup: CDR1 SGHKS, CDR2 YYEKEE (reference sequence). Trimming at V came to 4 bases and at J to 0 bases, leaving 15 bases not matched to a gene. The CDR3 region is CASSTHPGQANYSNQPQHF. The DNA of the CDR3 is TGTGCCAGCAGCACCCACCCGGGACAGGCCAACTATAGCAATCAGCCCCAGCATTTT.

The CDR3 DNA sequence: TGTGCCAGTAGTATTATATTGACAGGGACATACGAGCAGTACTTC. Amino acid sequence: CASSIILTGTYEQYF. The chain uses TRBV19 and TRBJ2-7, with 7 bases aligning to TRBD1. J was trimmed by 4 bases and V by 3 bases; bases with no gene match: 9. Per germline, CDR1 LNHDA and CDR2 SQIVND (reference sequence). The CDR3 is made up of 15 amino acids.

The V gene is TRBV9, the J gene TRBJ2-3; no clear D. Germline CDR1 reads SGDLS; CDR2 reads YYNGEE. The V end was cut by 3 bases, the J end by 1 base, with 9 bases between. The CDR3 contains 14 residues. CDR3 nucleotide sequence: TGTGCCAGCAGCGGGGAATTTCGCACAGATACGCAGTATTTT. Its protein is CASSGEFRTDTQYF.

The rearrangement uses TRBV15 and TRBJ2-4; 7 nucleotides align to TRBD1. There are 16 residues in the CDR3. Trimming at V came to 0 bases and at J to 1 base, leaving 3 bases not matched to a gene. Germline V lookup: CDR1 LNHNV, CDR2 YYDKDF (reference sequence). In nucleotides, the CDR3 is TGTGCCACCAGCAGAGATGACAGGGTGGCCAAAAACATTCAGTACTTC. It is translated as CATSRDDRVAKNIQYF.

This CDR3 is CASSNDYNEQFF. CDR3 sequence (DNA): TGTGCCAGCAGCAACGACTACAATGAGCAGTTCTTC. The chain recombines TRBV7-8 with TRBJ2-1; no clear D gene. The CDR3 contains 12 residues. V was cut by 5 bases and J by 3 bases, with 5 bases left in between. The germline gives CDR1 SGHVS, CDR2 FQNEAQ.

The V gene is TRBV12-3 or TRBV12-4, the J gene TRBJ2-7; D remains ambiguous. The CDR3 loop spans 11 amino acids. V was shortened by 2 bases and J by 5 bases, with 4 bases between the two germline ends. Here the CDR3 DNA reads TGTGCCAGCAGTTTACTCCACGAGCAGTACTTC. Encoded protein: CASSLLHEQYF.

This chain uses TRBV29-1 with TRBJ1-2, with 8 bases fitting TRBD1. Germline V lookup: CDR1 SQVTM, CDR2 ANQGSEA. J gave up 0 bases and V 4 bases, and 1 base lay outside the gene matches. The CDR3 sequence is 13 residues long. The chain's CDR3 is CSVGTGTNYGYTF. CDR3 DNA sequence: TGCAGCGTTGGGACAGGGACTAACTATGGCTACACCTTC.

This clone was observed once. This chain connects TRBV30 to TRBJ1-2; unclear D gene. Germline loops: CDR1 GTSNPN, CDR2 SVGIG (reference sequence). The CDR3 has 12 amino acids. V was cut by 2 bases and J by 5 bases, with 9 bases left in between. The CDR3 DNA reads as TGTGCCTGGAGTCCGGGAAAGTATGGCTACACCTTC. Amino acids: CAWSPGKYGYTF.

The genes are TRBV5-5 and TRBJ1-4, with unresolved D. The CDR3 spans 15 residues. V lost 0 bases, J lost 0 bases, and 6 bases lay in between. The germline gives CDR1 SGHKS, CDR2 YYEKEE (reference sequence). The CDR3 sequence: CASSLALATNEKLFF. The CDR3 DNA follows: TGTGCCAGCAGCTTGGCTCTCGCAACTAATGAAAAACTGTTTTTT.

The chain is built from TRBV28 and TRBJ1-2; D not resolved. Germline V gives CDR1 MDHEN, CDR2 SYDVKM. The CDR3 loop spans 17 amino acids. Trimming pared 2 bases from V and 1 base from J, leaving 17 bases between. The CDR3 nucleotides are TGTGCCAGCAGTTTAGGCTCCGTGCCAGGAGTTAACTATGGCTACACCTTC. This gives the protein CASSLGSVPGVNYGYTF.

The gene calls are TRBV29-1 and TRBJ1-2; TRBD1 aligns across 10 bases. The V gene end was trimmed by 4 bases and the J gene end by 3 bases; junction bases not matched to a gene: 2. The CDR3 length is 13 residues. The V gene's germline CDR1 is SQVTM and CDR2 ANQGSEA. In DNA, the CDR3 is TGCAGCGTTGCGGACAGGGGGGACTATGGCTACACCTTC. Translation: CSVADRGDYGYTF.